The 7 T cell receptor beta chains reported below all come from one sample, sequenced in a study of T cells in Graves' hyperthyroidism and ophthalmopathy. RNA transcripts gave rise to amplified TCR beta CDR3 regions. The TCR CDR3 first-round RT-PCR relied on the HTBI primer set. Each CDR3 protein is one row after TCRdb ran MiXCR on the multiplex PCR reads. The table records hundreds of thousands of distinct CDR3 sequences, about 14% of them present only once. Sequencing used blood. The source of these receptors is a woman in her forties or fifties with Graves' ophthalmopathy.

Many counts were recorded for this clonotype. The chain combines TRBV7-8 with TRBJ2-7, with 10 nucleotides matching TRBD2. This CDR3 spans 16 amino acids. After removal of 0 bases from V and 4 bases from J, the junction contained 6 bases not matched to a gene. Germline values: CDR1 SGHVS, CDR2 FQNEAQ. DNA of the CDR3: TGTGCCAGCAGCTTAGCGGGGACTAGCGCCAGTTACGAGCAGTACTTC. Its translation is CASSLAGTSASYEQYF. The variable domain in full, with the rest retrieved from reference TRBV7-8 and TRBJ2-7, is GAGVSQSPRYKVAKRGQDVALRCDPISGHVSLFWYQQALGQGPEFLTYFQNEAQLDKSGLPSDRFFAERPEGSVSTLKIQRTQQEDSAVYLCASSLAGTSASYEQYFGPGTRLTVT.

Many counts were recorded for this clonotype. CDR3 sequence reads: CSARDTSGRPVTDTQYF. Written as DNA, the CDR3 is TGCAGTGCTAGAGATACGAGCGGTAGGCCAGTCACAGATACGCAGTATTTT. The chain employs TRBV20-1 and TRBJ2-3, with a tentative D call TRBD2 (5 bases). Germline V gene data show CDR1 as DFQATT and CDR2 as SNEGSKA (reference sequence). V lost 0 bases and J lost 2, with 18 bases in between. CDR3 length: 17 amino acids.

There are a few counts of this clonotype. The gene calls are TRBV20-1 and TRBJ2-6; TRBD1 aligns across 8 bases. This CDR3 is 16 amino acids long. Germline CDR1 reads DFQATT; CDR2 reads SNEGSKA (reference sequence). Unmatched junction bases numbered 6, after V lost 5 bases and J lost 0 bases. For the CDR3, the DNA is TGCAGTGCTGAGAACAGGGGGAGCTCTGGGGCCAACGTCCTGACTTTC. It encodes CSAENRGSSGANVLTF.

This clonotype occurred many times. The chain combines TRBV30 with TRBJ1-1; D is undetermined. CDR3 length: 12 residues. V lost 4 bases, J lost 3 bases, and 9 bases lay in between. CDR1 is GTSNPN, CDR2 SVGIG, per germline (reference sequence). The DNA of the CDR3 is TGTGCCTGGACCCCCATTTACACTGAAGCTTTCTTT. Translation: CAWTPIYTEAFF.

This clonotype has at least ten counts. The chain recombines TRBV7-2 with TRBJ1-1, with 9 nucleotides matching TRBD1. Trimming took 4 bases from V and 7 from J; bases not matched to a gene: 7. Germline CDR1 SGHTA, CDR2 FQGNSA. The CDR3 length is 14 residues. The CDR3 DNA sequence: TGTGCCAGCAGCTACAGGGGGCAAGGTGGTGAAGCTTTCTTT. This sequence encodes CASSYRGQGGEAFF. Drawing the rest from reference TRBV7-2 and TRBJ1-1, the complete variable domain is GAGVSQSPSNKVTEKGKDVELRCDPISGHTALYWYRQSLGQGLEFLIYFQGNSAPDKSGLPSDRFSAERTGGSVSTLTIQRTQQEDSAVYLCASSYRGQGGEAFFGQGTRLTVV.

This clonotype occurred a few times. V gene TRBV20-1 combines with J gene TRBJ2-2; 9 bases are shared with TRBD2. J lost 2 bases, V lost 6 bases, and 4 bases had no gene match. This CDR3 spans 14 amino acids. Per the germline V gene, CDR1 is DFQATT and CDR2 is SNEGSKA (reference sequence). CDR3 sequence reads: CSAKLAGNTGELFF. As DNA, the CDR3 is TGCAGTGCCAAACTAGCGGGTAACACCGGGGAGCTGTTTTTT.

There are many counts of this clonotype. J is TRBJ1-1 and V is TRBV28; no clear D gene. With 6 bases removed from V and 7 bases from J, the gap between germline ends came to 9 bases. This CDR3 is 11 amino acids long. Germline V gene data show CDR1 as MDHEN and CDR2 as SYDVKM. CDR3 region: CASSSRGEAFF. The CDR3 DNA reads as TGTGCCAGCAGCTCCCGGGGTGAAGCTTTCTTT.